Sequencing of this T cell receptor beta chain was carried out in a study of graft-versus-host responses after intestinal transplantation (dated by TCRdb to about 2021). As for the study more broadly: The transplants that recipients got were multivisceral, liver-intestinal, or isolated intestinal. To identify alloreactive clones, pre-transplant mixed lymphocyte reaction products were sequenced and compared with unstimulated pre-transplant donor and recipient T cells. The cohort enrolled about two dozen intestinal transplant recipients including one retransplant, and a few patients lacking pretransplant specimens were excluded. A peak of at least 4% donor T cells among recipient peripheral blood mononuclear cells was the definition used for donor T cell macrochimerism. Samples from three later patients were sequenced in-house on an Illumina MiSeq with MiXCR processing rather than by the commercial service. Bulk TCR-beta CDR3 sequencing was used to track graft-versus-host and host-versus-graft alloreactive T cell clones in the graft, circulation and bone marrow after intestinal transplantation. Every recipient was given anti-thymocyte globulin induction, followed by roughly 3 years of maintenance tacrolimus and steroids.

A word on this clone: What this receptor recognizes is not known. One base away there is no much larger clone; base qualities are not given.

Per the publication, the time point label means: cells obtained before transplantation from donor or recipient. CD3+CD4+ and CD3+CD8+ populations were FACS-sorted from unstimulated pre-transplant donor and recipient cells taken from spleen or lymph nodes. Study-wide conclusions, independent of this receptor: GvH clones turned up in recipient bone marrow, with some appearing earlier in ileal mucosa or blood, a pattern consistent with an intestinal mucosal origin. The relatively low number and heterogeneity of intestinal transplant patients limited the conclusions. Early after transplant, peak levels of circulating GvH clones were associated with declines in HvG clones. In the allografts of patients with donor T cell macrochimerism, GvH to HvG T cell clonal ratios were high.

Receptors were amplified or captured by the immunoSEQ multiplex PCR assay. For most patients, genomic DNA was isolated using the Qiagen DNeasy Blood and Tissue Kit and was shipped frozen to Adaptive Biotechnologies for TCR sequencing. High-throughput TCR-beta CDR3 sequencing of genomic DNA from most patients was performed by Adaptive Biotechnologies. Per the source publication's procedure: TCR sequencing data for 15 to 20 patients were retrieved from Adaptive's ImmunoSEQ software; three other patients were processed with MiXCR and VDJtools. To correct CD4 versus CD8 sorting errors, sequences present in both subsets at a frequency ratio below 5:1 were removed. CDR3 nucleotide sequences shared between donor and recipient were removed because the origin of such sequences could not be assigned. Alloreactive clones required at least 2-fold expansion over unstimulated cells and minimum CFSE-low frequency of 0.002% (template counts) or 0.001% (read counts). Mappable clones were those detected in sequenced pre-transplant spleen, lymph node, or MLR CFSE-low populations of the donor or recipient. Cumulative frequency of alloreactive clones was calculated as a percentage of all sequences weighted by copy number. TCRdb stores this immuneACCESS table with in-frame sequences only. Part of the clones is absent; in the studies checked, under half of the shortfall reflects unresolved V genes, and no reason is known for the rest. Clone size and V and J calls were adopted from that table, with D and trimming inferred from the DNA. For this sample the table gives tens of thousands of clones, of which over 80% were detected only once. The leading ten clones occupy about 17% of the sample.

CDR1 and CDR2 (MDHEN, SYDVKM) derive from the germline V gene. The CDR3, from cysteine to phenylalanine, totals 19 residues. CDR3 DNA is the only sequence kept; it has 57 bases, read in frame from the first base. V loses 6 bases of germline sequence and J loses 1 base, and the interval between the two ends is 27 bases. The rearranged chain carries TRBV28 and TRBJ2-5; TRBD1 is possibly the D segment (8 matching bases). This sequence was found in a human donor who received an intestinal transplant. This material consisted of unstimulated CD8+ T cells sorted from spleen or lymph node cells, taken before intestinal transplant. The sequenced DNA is TGTGCCAGCAGGTTAGGGATACAGGGGGGGGTCCAGGTCCAAGAGACCCAGTACTTC. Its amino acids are CASRLGIQGGVQVQETQYF.